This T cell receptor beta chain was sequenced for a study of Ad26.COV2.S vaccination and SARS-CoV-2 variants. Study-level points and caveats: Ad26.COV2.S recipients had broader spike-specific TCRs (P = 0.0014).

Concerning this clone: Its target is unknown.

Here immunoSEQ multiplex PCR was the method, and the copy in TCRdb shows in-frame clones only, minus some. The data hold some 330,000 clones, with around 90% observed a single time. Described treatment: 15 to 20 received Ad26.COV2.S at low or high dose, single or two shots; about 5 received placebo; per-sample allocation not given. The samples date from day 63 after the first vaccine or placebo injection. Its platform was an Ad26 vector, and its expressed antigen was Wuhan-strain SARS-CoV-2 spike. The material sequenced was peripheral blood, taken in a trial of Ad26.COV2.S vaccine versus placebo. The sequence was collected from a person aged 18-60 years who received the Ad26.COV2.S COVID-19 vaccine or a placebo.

CDR3 in DNA: TGCAGCGTCCACCAATTGGGGGCGGTGAACACTGAAGCTTTCTTT. Translating gives CSVHQLGAVNTEAFF. J is TRBJ1-1 and V is TRBV29-1, with D possibly being TRBD1 (6 bases). CDR1 SQVTM and CDR2 ANQGSEA come from the germline V gene. The CDR3 is 15 residues long. The ends were cut back, 6 bases at V and 0 bases at J, with 17 bases in the middle.